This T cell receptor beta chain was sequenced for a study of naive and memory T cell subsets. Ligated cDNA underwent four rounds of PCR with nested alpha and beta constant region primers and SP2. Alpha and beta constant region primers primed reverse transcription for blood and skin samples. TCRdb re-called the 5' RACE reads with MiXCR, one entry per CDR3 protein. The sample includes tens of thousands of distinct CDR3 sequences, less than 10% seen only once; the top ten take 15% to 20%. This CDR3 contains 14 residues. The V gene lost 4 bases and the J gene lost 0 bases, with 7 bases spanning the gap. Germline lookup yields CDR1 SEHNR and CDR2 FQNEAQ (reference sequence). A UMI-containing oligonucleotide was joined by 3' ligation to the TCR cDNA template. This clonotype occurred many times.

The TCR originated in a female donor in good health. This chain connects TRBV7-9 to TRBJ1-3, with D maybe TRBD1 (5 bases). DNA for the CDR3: TGTGCCAGCAGCTGGGGGAGCTCTGGAAACACCATATATTTT. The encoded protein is CASSWGSSGNTIYF.